These T cell receptor beta chains were read from a single sample in a study of blood T cell repertoires in COVID-19. Sequencing was performed with immunoSEQ multiplex PCR; in TCRdb, only in-frame clones are kept and a portion is missing. The table includes about 81,000 clones, around 89% detected once. Sample: PBMCs or T cells enriched from blood (not recorded which). These receptors were taken from a woman in her fifties or sixties with acute COVID-19. The CDR3 runs from the conserved cysteine through the conserved F or W. Fields, in order: J gene, D gene, clone size, V gene, CDR3 DNA, CDR3 protein. D genes are given only for firm matches. Clone size is shown for a subset of rows, as once, few, many or a class of expanded clone.

TRBJ1-5 | - | - | TRBV7-3 | TGTGCCAGCAGCTTAACCGGACAGTGGGGTCAGCCCCAGCATTTT | CASSLTGQWGQPQHF
TRBJ2-3 | - | - | TRBV7-6 | TGTGCCAGCAGCTTAGTTCTCAGGAGCACAGATACGCAGTATTTT | CASSLVLRSTDTQYF
TRBJ2-3 | TRBD1 | - | TRBV11-3 | TGTGCCAGCAGCCCGGGACAGGGGACAGATACGCAGTATTTT | CASSPGQGTDTQYF
TRBJ1-3 | - | - | TRBV5-1 | TGCGCCAGCAGCTTGGGCAGGTCCATCTCTGGAAACACCATATATTTT | CASSLGRSISGNTIYF
TRBJ2-5 | TRBD2 | - | TRBV5-4 | TGTGCCAGCAGCTTGATGGGCGGGAGGGCCGGAGAGACCCAGTACTTC | CASSLMGGRAGETQYF
TRBJ2-3 | TRBD2 | few | TRBV12-5 | TGTGCTAGTGGTTTATTAGCGGGAGGCACAGATACGCAGTATTTT | CASGLLAGGTDTQYF
TRBJ2-1 | - | - | TRBV4-3 | TGCGCCAGCAGCCCTAGACTAGAACCCTACAATGAGCAGTTCTTC | CASSPRLEPYNEQFF
TRBJ2-3 | TRBD2 | - | TRBV2 | TGTGCCAGCAGTGAAACCCCTCTAGCGGGAGGATTAACAGATACGCAGTATTTT | CASSETPLAGGLTDTQYF
TRBJ1-3 | - | - | TRBV5-6 | TGTGCCAGCAGCTTGGTCGGGACTGGAAACACCATATATTTT | CASSLVGTGNTIYF
TRBJ2-7 | - | - | TRBV11-2 | TGTGCCAGCAGCTTCAGACTACAGGGATCCTACGAGCAGTACTTC | CASSFRLQGSYEQYF
TRBJ2-2 | - | - | TRBV6-5 | TGTGCCAGCAGGTTCAGGGGATCCGGGGAGCTGTTTTTT | CASRFRGSGELFF
TRBJ2-5 | TRBD1 | - | TRBV2 | TGTGCCAGCAGTGCAGGACAGGGGGCGTGGGAGACCCAGTACTTC | CASSAGQGAWETQYF
TRBJ2-2 | - | - | TRBV2 | TGTGCCAGCTCTTTGGGGGGGCCAATCACTATAAACACCGGGGAGCTGTTTTTT | CASSLGGPITINTGELFF
TRBJ2-6 | - | once | TRBV19 | TGTGCCAGTAGTATGTTGACAGGCAATAGAAACCACTCTGGGGCCAACGTCCTGACTTTC | CASSMLTGNRNHSGANVLTF
TRBJ2-1 | TRBD2 | once | TRBV5-1 | TGCGCCAGCAGAGGGACTAGCGGGAGTAATGAGCAGTTCTTC | CASRGTSGSNEQFF
TRBJ1-2 | TRBD1 | once | TRBV7-9 | TGTGCCAGCAGCACACAGGGGGCGCGAGGCTACACCTTC | CASSTQGARGYTF
TRBJ2-1 | TRBD2 | - | TRBV29-1 | TGCAGCGTTGAATCTAGCGGGAGACCAAACAATGAGCAGTTCTTC | CSVESSGRPNNEQFF
TRBJ2-5 | TRBD2 | - | TRBV7-2 | TGTGCCAGCAGCTTAGCCCCGACTAGCGGGAGAGAGACCCAGTACTTC | CASSLAPTSGRETQYF
TRBJ2-2 | TRBD1 | - | TRBV27 | TGTGCCAGCAGTTTACTACAGGGGCTCACCGGGGAGCTGTTTTTT | CASSLLQGLTGELFF
TRBJ2-7 | TRBD2 | once | TRBV4-3 | TGCGCCAGCAGCCAAGAACTAGCGGGCGAATTATACGAGCAGTACTTC | CASSQELAGELYEQYF
TRBJ1-1 | - | - | TRBV29-1 | TGCAGCGTTGAATGGGGAGTGAACACTGAAGCTTTCTTT | CSVEWGVNTEAFF